Reported below is one T cell receptor (beta chain). V was pared by 1 base and J by 8 bases, with 11 bases between. The CDR3 contains 13 residues. CDR1 is SGHAT, CDR2 FQDESV, per germline (reference sequence). Methods used by the authors: Estimated nucleated cell counts came from reference gene primer amplification. Profiled with immunoSEQ multiplex PCR; TCRdb holds only in-frame clones, not every one. V, J and clone size reflect that table, while D and trimming were determined from the DNA. The repertoire holds 130,000 to 150,000 clones, 85% seen once, with about 2.6% in the top ten. This entry comes from a study of blood T cell repertoires in COVID-19. Study details: Sites in the United States, Italy and Spain provided acute and convalescent COVID-19 samples. Sources were T cells, B-cell-depleted T cells, or PBMCs; the material itself was cDNA or gDNA.

The sequencing input was peripheral blood. This rearrangement joins TRBV11-1 to TRBJ1-2; D is ambiguous. The sequence came from a human donor with acute or convalescent COVID-19. The donor label of this sample is uncertain. The CDR3 region is CASSLEGGRGYTF. The CDR3 DNA sequence: TGTGCCAGCAGCTTAGAGGGAGGCCGGGGCTACACCTTC.